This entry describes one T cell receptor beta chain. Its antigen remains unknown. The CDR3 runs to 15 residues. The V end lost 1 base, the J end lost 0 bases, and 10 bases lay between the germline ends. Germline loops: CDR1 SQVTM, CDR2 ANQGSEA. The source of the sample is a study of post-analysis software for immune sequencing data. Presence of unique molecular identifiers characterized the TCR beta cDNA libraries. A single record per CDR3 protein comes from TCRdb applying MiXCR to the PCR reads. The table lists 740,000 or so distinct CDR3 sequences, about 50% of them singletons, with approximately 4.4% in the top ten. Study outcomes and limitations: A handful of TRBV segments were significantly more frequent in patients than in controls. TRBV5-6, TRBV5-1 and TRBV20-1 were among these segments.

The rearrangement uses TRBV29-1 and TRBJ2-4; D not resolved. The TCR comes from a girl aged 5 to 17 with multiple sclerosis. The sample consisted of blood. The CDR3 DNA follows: TGCAGCGTTGAAGGGCCTCATTTAGCCAAAAACATTCAGTACTTC. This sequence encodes CSVEGPHLAKNIQYF.